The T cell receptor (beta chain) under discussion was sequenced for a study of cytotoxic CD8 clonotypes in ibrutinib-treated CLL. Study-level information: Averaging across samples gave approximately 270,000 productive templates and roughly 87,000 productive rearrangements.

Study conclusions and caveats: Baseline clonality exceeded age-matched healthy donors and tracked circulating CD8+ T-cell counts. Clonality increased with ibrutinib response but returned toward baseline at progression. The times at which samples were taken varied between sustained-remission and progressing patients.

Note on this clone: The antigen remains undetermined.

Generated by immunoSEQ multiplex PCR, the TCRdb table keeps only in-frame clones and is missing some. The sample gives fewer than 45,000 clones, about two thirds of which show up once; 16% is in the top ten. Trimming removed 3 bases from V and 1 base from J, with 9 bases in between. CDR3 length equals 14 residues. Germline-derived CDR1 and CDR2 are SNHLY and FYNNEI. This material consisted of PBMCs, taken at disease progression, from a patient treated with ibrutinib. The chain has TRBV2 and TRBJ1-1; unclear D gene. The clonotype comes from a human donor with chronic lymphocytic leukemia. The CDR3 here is CASSDPGGNTEAFF. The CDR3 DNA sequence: TGTGCCAGCAGTGACCCCGGCGGGAACACTGAAGCTTTCTTT.